This paragraph covers one T cell receptor (beta chain) sequence. What antigen it recognizes has not been identified. No quality values exist for individual bases; no much larger clone is one base distant. The CDR1 and CDR2 encoded by the germline V gene are SGHTA and FQGNSA. The CDR3, from cysteine to phenylalanine, totals 16 residues. This entry keeps only the CDR3 DNA: 48 bases, framed from base 1. The junction shows trimming of 5 bases on V and 0 bases on J, and the gene matches do not reach 7 bases of it. The source of the sample is a study of beta chain features in type 1 diabetes (dated 2018 in TCRdb). The study in broad terms: No differences in mean age, gender distribution, total cell number or subset yield were found between patients and healthy donors. The study compared the TCRB repertoires of sorted circulating CD4+ T cell subsets in recently diagnosed type 1 diabetes patients with those in matched healthy donors. Regulatory and stem cell-like memory subsets were obtained from only 8 patients and about 8 healthy donors, while naive and central memory subsets were obtained from all 30 or so donors. A total of over 95,000,000 sorted cells were examined across all samples, and RNA yield correlated strongly with the number of cells per subset.

Broad study findings and their caveats: Naive, central memory and regulatory TCRB repertoires appeared to be more similar among patients than among healthy donors. Shorter templates might have been favored by PCR, but patient and control samples were amplified and corrected together, so both groups would have been affected equally by any skew. Sequencing cDNA rather than genomic DNA could over-represent highly expressing activated cells, although activation and CD3 levels did not differ between groups. Fewer insertions and more nucleotide deletions at VDJ recombination sites were observed in patients with type 1 diabetes, implying thymic rearrangement abnormalities. Because small numbers of individuals were included in the HLA sub-analyses, any influence of HLA type on TCRB rearrangement was left unresolved. A moderate but significant shortening of TCRB CDR3 length was observed in type 1 diabetes patients in all four CD4+ subsets.

The entire amount of isolated RNA was reverse transcribed using the High Capacity cDNA Reverse Transcription Kit, so the sequenced TCRB transcripts were expressed ones. Deep immunoSEQ sequencing was applied to naive, central memory and regulatory T cell samples, giving an average of roughly 3.5 million total reads per sample. Sorted cells were lysed in RLT buffer and RNA was extracted with DNase-treated RNeasy Micro or Mini kits, depending on cell number. Each cell subset was processed on its own to prevent cross-contamination, while patient and healthy donor samples were processed together. The immunoSEQ multiplex PCR was used to amplify TCRB sequences from cDNA, generating 87-bp fragments that spanned the CDR3 region. Sequencing of the amplicons was performed on the Illumina HiSeq platform. The study's processing was this. Synthetic template baselines were used to correct PCR bias computationally, reads within Hamming distance 2 were collapsed together, and singletons that could not be merged were discarded. Reads were aligned to IMGT to assign V, D and J genes, CDR3 length, and insertions or deletions at six rearrangement sites. Within each subset, clonotype counts were normalized to the number of sorted cells before true diversity and Gini coefficients were calculated with the tcR R package. The overlap coefficient, calculated on TCRB nucleotide sequences, was used to quantify repertoire sharing. Out-of-frame TCRB sequences from naive cells were analyzed to stand in for the pre-selection repertoire. TCRdb obtained this table from immuneACCESS and retained in-frame rearrangements with V and J assigned. These tables miss some clones; where compared with another copy, unresolved V genes account for less than half of the shortfall, and the remainder is unexplained. The V and J calls and clone size were taken over from that table, and D and trimming were inferred from the DNA. This sample holds 600,000 to 700,000 clones; around an eighth were observed only once. Of the sample, more than 0.1% falls within the top ten clones.

Each donor gave one peripheral blood draw, averaging roughly 120 mL, which was collected into heparinised tubes. Using a panel that included CD45RO, CCR7, CD25, CD127, CD95 and CD27, naive, central memory, regulatory and stem cell-like memory CD4+ T cells were sorted on a BD FACSAria II. Every sorted population had a purity above 98%. PBMCs were separated immediately by Lymphoprep density gradient centrifugation and were stained directly, without being cultured. So that batch effects would be minimized, each experiment stained and sorted samples in pairs, pairing one healthy donor with one patient.

The material sequenced was naive CD4+ T cells from blood. This sample's cell subset or site label indicates: true naive CD4+ T cells. This chain joins TRBV7-2 to TRBJ2-1, and TRBD1 matches 7 of the central bases. The sequence derives from a man under 40 with type 1 diabetes. The CDR3 protein: CASSERGPTSYNEQFF. The DNA is TGTGCCAGCAGCGAGAGGGGGCCCACCTCCTACAATGAGCAGTTCTTC.